Listed here is a single T cell receptor beta chain. J lost 4 bases, V lost 6 bases, and 5 bases had no gene match. Germline V gene data show CDR1 as SGHDN and CDR2 as FVKESK. This CDR3 contains 15 residues. For the second PCR, which ran for about 6 to 12 cycles, a sample-barcoded 5' primer and a J-beta primer mix were used. TCRdb independently ran MiXCR on the 5' RACE reads; one entry per CDR3 protein. The table lists around 700,000 distinct CDR3 sequences, about 25% of them singletons. The data belong to a study of blood T cells in healthy people across ages. A further study also used this sample, focusing on T cells of mothers and their children. From that second work: Mothers gave over 9 million TCR beta CDR3 reads each, and children around 3 million each.

The sample consisted of blood. The source of this sequence is a boy aged 5-17 years in good health. V and J are TRBV14 and TRBJ2-3, with 12 bases fitting TRBD2. CDR3 bases: TGTGCCAGCAGTACGACTAGCGGGGGCCCAGATACGCAGTATTTT. This sequence encodes CASSTTSGGPDTQYF.